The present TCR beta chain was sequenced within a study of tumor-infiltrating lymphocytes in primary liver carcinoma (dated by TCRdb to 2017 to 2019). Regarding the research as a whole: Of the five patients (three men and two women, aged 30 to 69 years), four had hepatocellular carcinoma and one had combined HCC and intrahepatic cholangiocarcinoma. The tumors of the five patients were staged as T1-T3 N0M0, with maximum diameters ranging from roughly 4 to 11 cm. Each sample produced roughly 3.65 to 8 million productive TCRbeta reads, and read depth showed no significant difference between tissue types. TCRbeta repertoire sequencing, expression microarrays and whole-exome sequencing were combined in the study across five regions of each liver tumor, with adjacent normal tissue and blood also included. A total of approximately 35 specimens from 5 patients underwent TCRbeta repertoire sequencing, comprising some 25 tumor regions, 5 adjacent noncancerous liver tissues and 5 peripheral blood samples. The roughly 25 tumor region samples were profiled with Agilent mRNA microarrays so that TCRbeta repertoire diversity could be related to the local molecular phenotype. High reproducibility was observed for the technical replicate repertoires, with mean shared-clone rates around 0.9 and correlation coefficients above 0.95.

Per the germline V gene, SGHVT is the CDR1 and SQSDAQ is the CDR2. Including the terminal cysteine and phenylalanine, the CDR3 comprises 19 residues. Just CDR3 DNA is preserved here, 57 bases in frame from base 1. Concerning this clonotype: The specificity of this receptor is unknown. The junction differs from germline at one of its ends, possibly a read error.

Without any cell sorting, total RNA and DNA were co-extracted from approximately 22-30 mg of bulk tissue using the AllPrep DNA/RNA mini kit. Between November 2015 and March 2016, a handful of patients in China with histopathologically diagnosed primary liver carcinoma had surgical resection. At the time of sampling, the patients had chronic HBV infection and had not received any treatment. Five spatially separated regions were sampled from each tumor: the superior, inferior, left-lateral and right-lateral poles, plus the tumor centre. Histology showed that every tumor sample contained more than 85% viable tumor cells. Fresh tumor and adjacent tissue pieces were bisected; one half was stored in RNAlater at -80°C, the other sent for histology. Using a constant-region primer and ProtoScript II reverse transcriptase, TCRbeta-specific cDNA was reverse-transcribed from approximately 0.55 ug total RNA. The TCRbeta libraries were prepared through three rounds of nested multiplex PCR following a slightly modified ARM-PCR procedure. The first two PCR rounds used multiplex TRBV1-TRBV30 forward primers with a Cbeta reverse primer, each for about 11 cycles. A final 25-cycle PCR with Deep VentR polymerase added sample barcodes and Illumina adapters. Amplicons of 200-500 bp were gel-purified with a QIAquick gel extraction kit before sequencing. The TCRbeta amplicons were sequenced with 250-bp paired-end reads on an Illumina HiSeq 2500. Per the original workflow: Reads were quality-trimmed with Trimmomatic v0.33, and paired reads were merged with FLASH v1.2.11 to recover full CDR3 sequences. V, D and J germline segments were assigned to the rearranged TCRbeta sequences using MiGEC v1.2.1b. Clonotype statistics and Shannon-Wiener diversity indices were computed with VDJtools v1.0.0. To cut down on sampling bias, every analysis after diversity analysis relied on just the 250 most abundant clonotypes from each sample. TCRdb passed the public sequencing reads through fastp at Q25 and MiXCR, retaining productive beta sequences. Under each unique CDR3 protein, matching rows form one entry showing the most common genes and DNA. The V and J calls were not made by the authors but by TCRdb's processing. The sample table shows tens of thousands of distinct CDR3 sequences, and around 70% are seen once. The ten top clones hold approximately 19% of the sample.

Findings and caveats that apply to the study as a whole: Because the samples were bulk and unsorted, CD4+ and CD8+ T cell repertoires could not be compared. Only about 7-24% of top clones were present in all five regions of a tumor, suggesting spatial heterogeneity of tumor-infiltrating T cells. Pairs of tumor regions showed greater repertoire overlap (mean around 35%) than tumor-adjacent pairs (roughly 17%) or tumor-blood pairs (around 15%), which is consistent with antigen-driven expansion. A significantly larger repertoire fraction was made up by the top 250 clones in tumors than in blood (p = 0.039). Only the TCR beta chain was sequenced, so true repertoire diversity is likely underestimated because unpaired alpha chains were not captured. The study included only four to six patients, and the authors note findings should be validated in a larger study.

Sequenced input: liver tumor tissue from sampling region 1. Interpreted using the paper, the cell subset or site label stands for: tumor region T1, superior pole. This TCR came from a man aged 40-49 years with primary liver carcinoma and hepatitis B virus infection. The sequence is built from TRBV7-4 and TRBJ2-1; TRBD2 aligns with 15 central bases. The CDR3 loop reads CASSFGLAGGLRSYNEQIF. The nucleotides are TGTGCCAGCAGCTTCGGACTAGCGGGAGGGTTAAGGTCCTACAATGAGCAGATCTTC.